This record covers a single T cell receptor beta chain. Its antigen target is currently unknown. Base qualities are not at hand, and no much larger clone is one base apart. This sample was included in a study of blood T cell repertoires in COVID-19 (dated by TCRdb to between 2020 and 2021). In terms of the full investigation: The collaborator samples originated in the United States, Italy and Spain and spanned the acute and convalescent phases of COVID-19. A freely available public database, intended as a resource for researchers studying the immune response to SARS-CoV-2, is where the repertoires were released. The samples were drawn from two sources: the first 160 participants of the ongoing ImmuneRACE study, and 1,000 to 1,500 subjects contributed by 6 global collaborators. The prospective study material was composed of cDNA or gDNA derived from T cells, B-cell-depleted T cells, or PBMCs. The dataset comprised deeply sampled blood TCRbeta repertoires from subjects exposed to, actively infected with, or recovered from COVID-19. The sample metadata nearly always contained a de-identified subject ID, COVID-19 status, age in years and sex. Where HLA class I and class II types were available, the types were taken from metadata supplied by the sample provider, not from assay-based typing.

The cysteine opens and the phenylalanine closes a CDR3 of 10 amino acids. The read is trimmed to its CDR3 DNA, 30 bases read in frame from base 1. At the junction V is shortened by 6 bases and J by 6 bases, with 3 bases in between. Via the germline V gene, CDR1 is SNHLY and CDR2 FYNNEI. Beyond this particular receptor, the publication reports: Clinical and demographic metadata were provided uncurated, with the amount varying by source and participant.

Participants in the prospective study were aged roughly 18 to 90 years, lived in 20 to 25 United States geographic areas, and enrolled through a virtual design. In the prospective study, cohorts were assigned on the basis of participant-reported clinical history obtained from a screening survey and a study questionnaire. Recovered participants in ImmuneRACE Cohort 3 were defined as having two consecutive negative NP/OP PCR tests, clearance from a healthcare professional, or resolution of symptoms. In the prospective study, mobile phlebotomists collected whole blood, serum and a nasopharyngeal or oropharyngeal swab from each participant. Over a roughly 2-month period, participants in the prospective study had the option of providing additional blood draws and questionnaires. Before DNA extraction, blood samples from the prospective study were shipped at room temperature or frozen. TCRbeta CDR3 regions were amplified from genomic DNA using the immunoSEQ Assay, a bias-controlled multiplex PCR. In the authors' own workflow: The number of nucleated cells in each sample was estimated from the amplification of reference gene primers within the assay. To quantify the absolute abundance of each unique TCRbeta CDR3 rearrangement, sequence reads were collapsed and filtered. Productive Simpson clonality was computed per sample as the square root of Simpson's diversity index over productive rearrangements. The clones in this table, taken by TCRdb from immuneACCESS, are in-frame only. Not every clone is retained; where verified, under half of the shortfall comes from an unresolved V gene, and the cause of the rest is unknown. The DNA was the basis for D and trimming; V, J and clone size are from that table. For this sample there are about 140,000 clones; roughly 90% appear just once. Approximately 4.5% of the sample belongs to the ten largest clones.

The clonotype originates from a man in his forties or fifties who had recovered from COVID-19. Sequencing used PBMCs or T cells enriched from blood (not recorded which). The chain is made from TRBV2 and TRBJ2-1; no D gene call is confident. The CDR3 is CASSGNEQFF. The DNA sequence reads TGTGCCAGCAGCGGCAATGAGCAGTTCTTC.